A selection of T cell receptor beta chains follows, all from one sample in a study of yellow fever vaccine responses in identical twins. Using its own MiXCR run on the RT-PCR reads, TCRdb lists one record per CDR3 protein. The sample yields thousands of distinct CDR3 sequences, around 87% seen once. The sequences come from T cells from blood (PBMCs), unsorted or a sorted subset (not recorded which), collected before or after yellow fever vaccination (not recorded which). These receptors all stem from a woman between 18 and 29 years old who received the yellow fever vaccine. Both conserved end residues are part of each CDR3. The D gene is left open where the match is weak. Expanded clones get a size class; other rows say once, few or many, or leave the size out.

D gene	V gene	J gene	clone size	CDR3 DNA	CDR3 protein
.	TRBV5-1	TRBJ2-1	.	TGCGCCAGCAGCTTGAAGACTACCAATGAGCAGTTCTTC	CASSLKTTNEQFF
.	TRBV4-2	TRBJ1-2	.	TGTGCCAGCAGCCAAGGAGACAGTCGCGGCTACACCTTC	CASSQGDSRGYTF
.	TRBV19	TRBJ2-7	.	TGTGCCAGAGTCCGCTACGAGCAGTACTTC	CARVRYEQYF
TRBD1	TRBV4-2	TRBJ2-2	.	TGTGCCAGCAGCCGGGACAGGGGCGGCGGGGAGCTGTTTTTT	CASSRDRGGGELFF
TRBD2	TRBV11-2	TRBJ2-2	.	TGTGCCAGCAGCTTAGTTGGCGGGAGGAACACCGGGGAGCTGTTTTTT	CASSLVGGRNTGELFF
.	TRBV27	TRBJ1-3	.	TGTGCCAGCAGTGACTCAGGGAGATTAAGCTCTGGAAACACCATATATTTT	CASSDSGRLSSGNTIYF
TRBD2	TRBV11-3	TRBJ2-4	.	TGTGCCAGCACCTTCCCCAGCGGGGGGAACATTCAGTACTTC	CASTFPSGGNIQYF
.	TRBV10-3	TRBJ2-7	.	TGTGCCATCAGGGCAGATATTCTAACCTACGAGCAGTACTTC	CAIRADILTYEQYF
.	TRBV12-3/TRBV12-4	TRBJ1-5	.	TGTGCCAGCAGTTTAAGGGGGAGCAATCAGCCCCAGCATTTT	CASSLRGSNQPQHF
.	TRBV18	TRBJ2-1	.	TGTGCCAGCTCACGGCTGGTACGAGACAATGAGCAGTTCTTC	CASSRLVRDNEQFF
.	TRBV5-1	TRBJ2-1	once	TGCGCCAGCAGCTTGGAGGCGGGGGCCAATGAGCAGTTCTTC	CASSLEAGANEQFF
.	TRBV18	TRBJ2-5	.	TGTGCCAGCTCACCAAATCCCCCGACAGTTCAAGAGACCCAGTACTTC	CASSPNPPTVQETQYF
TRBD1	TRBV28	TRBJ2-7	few	TGTGCCAGCAGGTCACAGGGGTTAGGCTACGAGCAGTACTTC	CASRSQGLGYEQYF
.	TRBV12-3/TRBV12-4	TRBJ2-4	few	TGTGCCAGCGATTATGGGGGTGGACACATTCAGTACTTC	CASDYGGGHIQYF
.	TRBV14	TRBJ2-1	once	TGTGCCAGCAGCCAATTCACGGGGCCGTACAATGAGCAGTTCTTC	CASSQFTGPYNEQFF
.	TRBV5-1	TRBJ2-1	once	TGCGCCAGCAGCTTAGGACTCAACTACAATGAGCAGTTCTTC	CASSLGLNYNEQFF
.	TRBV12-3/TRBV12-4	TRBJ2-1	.	TGTGCCAGCAGTTTACTTATCTCGGCGGGTCAAGATAATGAGCAGTTCTTC	CASSLLISAGQDNEQFF
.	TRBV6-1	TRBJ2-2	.	TGTGCCAGCATTCTCGCACAGTACACCGGGGAGCTGTTTTTT	CASILAQYTGELFF
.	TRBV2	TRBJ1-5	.	TGTGCCAGCAGTGATCTGGCCAATAATCAGCCCCAGCATTTT	CASSDLANNQPQHF
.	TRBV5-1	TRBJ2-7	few	TGCGCCAGCAGCTTGGGAGGTTTAGGGGCCTACGAGCAGTACTTC	CASSLGGLGAYEQYF
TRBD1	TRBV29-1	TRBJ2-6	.	TGCAGCGTCGTCGGGACAGGGTCGCCCAACGTCCTGACTTTC	CSVVGTGSPNVLTF
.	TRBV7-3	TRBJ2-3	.	TGTGCCAGCAGCTTATTTGGCTCTACAGCGGATACGCAGTATTTT	CASSLFGSTADTQYF
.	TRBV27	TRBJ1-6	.	TGTGCCAGCAGTTCTGGGAGTTCACCCCTCCACTTT	CASSSGSSPLHF
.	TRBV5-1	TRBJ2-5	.	TGCGCCAGCAGCTCCTCCCTGGGGGAGACCCAGTACTTC	CASSSSLGETQYF
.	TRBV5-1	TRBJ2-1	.	TGCGCCAGCAGCACCGGGACGTCCGACGGCAATGAGCAGTTCTTC	CASSTGTSDGNEQFF
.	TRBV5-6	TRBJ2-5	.	TGTGCCAGCAGCCTAAAAGAGACCCAGTACTTC	CASSLKETQYF
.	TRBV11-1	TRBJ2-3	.	TGTGCCAGCAGCTTAGCGCTCCAGGCAGGGAGGAACACAGATACGCAGTATTTT	CASSLALQAGRNTDTQYF
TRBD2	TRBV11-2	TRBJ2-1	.	TGTGCCAGCAGCTTAGGACCCGCGGGAGTCAATGAGCAGTTCTTC	CASSLGPAGVNEQFF
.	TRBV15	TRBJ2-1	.	TGTGCCACCAGCAGAGAAGGGGGGCAGTCCAATGAGCAGTTCTTC	CATSREGGQSNEQFF
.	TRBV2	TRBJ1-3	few	TGTGCCAGCAGGGGCAGAGCAAACACCATATATTTT	CASRGRANTIYF
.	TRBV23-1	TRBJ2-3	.	TGCGCCAGCAGTCATGGAGAAAGGGCCGCAGATACGCAGTATTTT	CASSHGERAADTQYF
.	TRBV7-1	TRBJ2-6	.	TGTGCCAGCAGCTCCCCGGGACACCTTGCCTCTGGGGCCAACGTCCTGACTTTC	CASSSPGHLASGANVLTF
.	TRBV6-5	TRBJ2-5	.	TGTGCCAGCAGTTACTCTGGGGGGGGGCTTGAGACCCAGTACTTC	CASSYSGGGLETQYF
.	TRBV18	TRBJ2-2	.	TGTGCCAGCTCACGGGCGGACACCGGGGAGCTGTTTTTT	CASSRADTGELFF
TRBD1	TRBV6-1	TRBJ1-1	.	TGTGCCAGCAGTGCAGGGGGCCCTGTGAACACTGAAGCTTTCTTT	CASSAGGPVNTEAFF